The clone carrying this T cell receptor (beta chain) was observed once. The sample belongs to a study of blood T cell repertoires in COVID-19. Study at large: T cells, B-cell-depleted T cells, or PBMCs supplied cDNA or gDNA.

The germline CDR1 and CDR2 sequences are SGHTA and FQGTGA. V dropped 5 bases and J dropped 1 base, with 11 bases sitting between them. The CDR3 is 15 residues long. Clones were sequenced by immunoSEQ multiplex PCR, and TCRdb holds only the in-frame ones, with some missing. The sample consists of approximately 250,000 clones, around nine tenths of them appearing once. This rearrangement joins TRBV7-3 to TRBJ1-4, with D unclear. Sequencing input: PBMCs or T cells enriched from blood (not recorded which). This TCR came from a woman in her thirties who had recovered from COVID-19. CDR3 sequence (DNA): TGTGCCAGCAGCCAGATGGGAGGAACTAATGAAAAACTGTTTTTT. It translates to CASSQMGGTNEKLFF.